Included here is one TCR beta chain sequence, with context. This sample is part of a study of blood T cell repertoires in COVID-19. This table comes from immunoSEQ multiplex PCR, and its TCRdb copy is limited to in-frame clones, with some not included. The sample holds around 250,000 clones, over 80% seen once. During the 2 weeks before they entered the study, exposed participants had met someone with a PCR-confirmed or clinician-diagnosed COVID-19 case. The germline V gene encodes CDR1 LGHDT and CDR2 YNNKEL (reference sequence). The germline V and J ends were trimmed by 1 base and 0 bases, with 10 bases remaining between them. CDR3 length equals 16 residues.

Material for sequencing was PBMCs or T cells enriched from blood (not recorded which). The chain joins TRBV3-1 (or the pseudogene TRBV3-2) to TRBJ1-3; no definite D call. This clonotype was obtained from a woman aged 40 to 50 who had been exposed to COVID-19. The CDR3 reads CASSQALRSSGNTIYF. CDR3 bases: TGTGCCAGCAGCCAAGCCCTGAGGAGCTCTGGAAACACCATATATTTT.